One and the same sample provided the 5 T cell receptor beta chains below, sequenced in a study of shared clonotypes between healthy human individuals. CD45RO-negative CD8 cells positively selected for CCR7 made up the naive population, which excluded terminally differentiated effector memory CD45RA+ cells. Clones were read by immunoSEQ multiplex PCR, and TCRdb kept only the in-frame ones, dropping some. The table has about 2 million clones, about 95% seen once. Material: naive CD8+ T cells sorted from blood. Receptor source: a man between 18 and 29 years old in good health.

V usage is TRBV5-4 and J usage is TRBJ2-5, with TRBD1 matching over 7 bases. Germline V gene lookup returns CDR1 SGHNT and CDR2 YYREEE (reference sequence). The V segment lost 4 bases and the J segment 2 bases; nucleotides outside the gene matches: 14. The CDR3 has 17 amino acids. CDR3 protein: CASSAQGVYDQQETQYF. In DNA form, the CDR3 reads TGTGCCAGCAGCGCCCAGGGGGTGTACGACCAACAAGAGACCCAGTACTTC.

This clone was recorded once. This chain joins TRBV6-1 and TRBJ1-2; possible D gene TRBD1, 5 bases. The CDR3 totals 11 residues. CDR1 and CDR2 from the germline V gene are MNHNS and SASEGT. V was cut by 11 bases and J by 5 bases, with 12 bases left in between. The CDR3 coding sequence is TGTGCCGGCGGGACCACTTATGGCTACACCTTC. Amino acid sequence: CAGGTTYGYTF.

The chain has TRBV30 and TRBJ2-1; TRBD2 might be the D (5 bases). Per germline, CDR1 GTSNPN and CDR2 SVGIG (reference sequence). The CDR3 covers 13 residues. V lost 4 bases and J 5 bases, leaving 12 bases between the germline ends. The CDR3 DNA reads TGTGCCTGGATTCCAGGACTGGACAATGAGCAGTTCTTC. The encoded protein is CAWIPGLDNEQFF.

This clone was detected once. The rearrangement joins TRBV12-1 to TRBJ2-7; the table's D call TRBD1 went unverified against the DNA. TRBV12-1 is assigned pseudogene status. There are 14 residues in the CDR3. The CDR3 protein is CASSPGTAPYEQYF. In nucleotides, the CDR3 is TGTGCCAGCAGCCCCGGGACAGCGCCCTACGAGCAGTACTTC.

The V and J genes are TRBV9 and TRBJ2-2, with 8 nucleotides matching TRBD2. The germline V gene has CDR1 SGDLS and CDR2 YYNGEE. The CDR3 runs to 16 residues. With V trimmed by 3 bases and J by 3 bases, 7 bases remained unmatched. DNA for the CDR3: TGTGCCAGCAGCGCCCGGTCAGCGGGGGACACCGGGGAGCTGTTTTTT. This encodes CASSARSAGDTGELFF.